This record concerns one T cell receptor beta chain sequence. This clone turned up a few times. Its antigen remains unidentified. No base-level quality is on record; no much larger clone is a single base apart. This sample was taken from a study of T cell responses to AZD1222 COVID-19 vaccine (dated by TCRdb to the early 2020s). Broadly, across the study: A total of 230 to 250 trial participants underwent TCR sequencing, of whom 207 received two doses of AZD1222 and about 25 received two doses of the MenACWY control vaccine. Trial participants were enrolled into age subgroups of 18-55, 56-69 and 70-plus years, which contained approximately 150, 28 and 58 TCR-sequenced participants, respectively.

The time point label, as the study defines it: baseline before first vaccination. This specimen's treatment or condition label, interpreted: meningococcal conjugate vaccine given as trial control. Vaccinee samples came from UK trials COV001 and COV002, including a single-blind randomized controlled phase 2/3 trial of AZD1222 (ChAdOx1 nCoV-19) in healthy adults. For TCRbeta chain sequencing, PBMC samples from trial participants were taken at day 0 and at day 28 after the second dose. General findings and caveats noted by the study authors: The 56-69-year group was small, and its depth increase did not reach significance, likely because of low power. Nearly half of unique spike-specific TCRs reportedly recognized epitopes outside regions mutated in the B.1.351 and B.1.1.7 variants. The whole spike protein was spanned by vaccine-associated CD4 TCRs, and dominant responses were seen in regions 160-218 and 743-854. Most participants were white British and females outnumbered males, and the authors suggested that clonal diversity may have been underestimated. Because no samples from the day 14 peak response were available, repertoires could be characterized only after the peak T cell response. After two AZD1222 doses, spike-specific TCR breadth and depth were significantly higher than at day 0 and than in MenACWY recipients. Conclusions about previously exposed vaccinees are limited, since just 6 or 7 AZD1222 recipients were seropositive for SARS-CoV-2 at baseline.

Its CDR3 holds 15 amino acids, cysteine through phenylalanine. CDR3 DNA is the only sequence kept; it has 45 bases, read in frame from the first base. For CDR1 and CDR2, the germline V gene lists SGHDT and YYEEEE. Here V drops 4 bases and J drops 6 bases, and the junction holds 8 bases not matched to any gene. The CDR3 regions of human TCRbeta chains were subjected to immunosequencing. In the source study's methods: TCRs in the repertoires were matched against a reference library of SARS-CoV-2-specific TCRs that had been generated with the MIRA antigen-specificity platform. Breadth meant the fraction of unique TCRs that were SARS-CoV-2-associated, whereas depth meant the fraction of total T cells that were SARS-CoV-2-associated. Using the MIRA data, each spike-specific TCR was assigned both to the spike region to which the TCR was reactive and to a CD4 or CD8 class. Log10-transformed breadth and depth values were compared by one-way ANOVA with Sidak's multiple comparisons tests. The clones in this table, taken by TCRdb from immuneACCESS, are in-frame only. Not every clone is retained; where verified, under half of the shortfall comes from an unresolved V gene, and the cause of the rest is unknown. The V and J calls and the clone size are those of that table, but D and trimming were determined from the DNA. Present in this sample are about 120,000 clones, about 90% of which were seen just once. Jointly, the top ten make up about 4.3% of the sample.

This receptor was taken from an adult in good health. The specimen comprised peripheral blood, sampled on day 0 of MenACWY control vaccination. The V and J genes are TRBV5-6 and TRBJ2-7, with TRBD1 identical over 12 junction bases. CDR3 loop: CASSDTGTGGLEQYF. The nucleotide sequence is TGTGCCAGCAGCGATACCGGGACAGGGGGCCTCGAGCAGTACTTC.